A selection of T cell receptor beta chains follows, all from one sample in a study of cytomegalovirus exposure and HLA in healthy donors. Using immunoSEQ multiplex PCR, the repertoire was profiled, and TCRdb retains in-frame clones only, with some absent. The sample carries 90,000 to 120,000 clones, more than 70% recorded once. The sequencing input was PBMCs. These receptor sequences come from a man aged 25 to 40 in good health and CMV-seronegative. Each CDR3 is given with its conserved first and last residue. A D gene is named only where the DNA matches it firmly. Only some rows state a clone size, as once, few, many or a class for expanded clones.

D gene,J gene,clone size,V gene,CDR3 protein,CDR3 DNA
TRBD1,TRBJ1-3,once,TRBV13,CASSRKTGAGNTIYF,TGTGCCAGCAGCCGAAAGACAGGGGCTGGAAACACCATATATTTT
.,TRBJ1-3,.,TRBV18,CASSLKGKSGNTIYF,TGTGCCAGCTCCCTGAAGGGGAAGTCTGGAAACACCATATATTTT
TRBD2,TRBJ2-5,.,TRBV19,CASSRAGRQETQYF,TGTGCCAGTAGTCGAGCGGGGCGTCAAGAGACCCAGTACTTC
.,TRBJ1-2,once,TRBV19,CASSLDTGWGNYGYTF,TGTGCCAGTAGTCTCGATACAGGTTGGGGCAACTATGGCTACACCTTC
.,TRBJ1-2,.,TRBV19,CASSDRSFGYTF,TGTGCCAGTAGCGACAGGTCCTTCGGCTACACCTTC
.,TRBJ1-5,.,TRBV21-1,CASSKDPGRYNQPQHF,TGTGCCAGCAGCAAAGATCCAGGGAGGTACAATCAGCCCCAGCATTTT
TRBD2,TRBJ2-1,.,TRBV5-1,CASSLASGGIRQFF,TGCGCCAGCAGCTTGGCTAGCGGGGGGATACGGCAGTTCTTC
TRBD2,TRBJ2-3,.,TRBV5-1,CASSLDDSGRTDTQYF,TGCGCCAGCAGCTTGGATGATAGCGGGAGAACAGATACGCAGTATTTT
TRBD1,TRBJ2-1,.,TRBV5-1,CASSITGTGTFDEQFF,TGCGCCAGCAGCATAACCGGGACAGGGACCTTCGATGAGCAGTTCTTC
TRBD2,TRBJ2-5,.,TRBV6-1,CASSERGKRGAFETQYF,TGTGCCAGCAGTGAAAGGGGGAAGCGGGGGGCTTTTGAGACCCAGTACTTC
.,TRBJ2-7,.,TRBV4-1,CASSQVTENTYEQYF,TGCGCCAGCAGCCAAGTAACAGAGAACACCTACGAGCAGTACTTC
.,TRBJ2-2,.,TRBV7-6,CASSLLGATTGELFF,TGTGCCAGCAGCTTACTTGGGGCCACCACCGGGGAGCTGTTTTTT
TRBD1,TRBJ2-1,few,TRBV28,CASSLSWDRDEQFF,TGTGCCAGCAGTCTAAGTTGGGACAGGGATGAGCAGTTCTTC
.,TRBJ1-3,few,TRBV6-1,CASSEGRHTIYF,TGTGCCAGCAGCGAGGGTAGGCACACCATATATTTT
TRBD2,TRBJ2-3,few,TRBV6-6,CASGLAGGRGTDTQYF,TGTGCCAGCGGACTAGCGGGAGGGCGGGGCACAGATACGCAGTATTTT
TRBD2,TRBJ2-5,few,TRBV5-1,CASSLPGGRKETQYF,TGCGCCAGCAGCTTGCCGGGGGGGAGGAAAGAGACCCAGTACTTC
.,TRBJ2-3,.,TRBV11-2,CASSLRRRTAGSSTDTQYF,TGTGCCAGCAGCTTAAGGCGCAGGACAGCAGGATCTAGCACAGATACGCAGTATTTT
.,TRBJ1-1,.,TRBV19,CASKAAGQFDTIDTEAFF,TGTGCCAGTAAGGCAGCAGGGCAGTTTGATACGATAGACACTGAAGCTTTCTTT